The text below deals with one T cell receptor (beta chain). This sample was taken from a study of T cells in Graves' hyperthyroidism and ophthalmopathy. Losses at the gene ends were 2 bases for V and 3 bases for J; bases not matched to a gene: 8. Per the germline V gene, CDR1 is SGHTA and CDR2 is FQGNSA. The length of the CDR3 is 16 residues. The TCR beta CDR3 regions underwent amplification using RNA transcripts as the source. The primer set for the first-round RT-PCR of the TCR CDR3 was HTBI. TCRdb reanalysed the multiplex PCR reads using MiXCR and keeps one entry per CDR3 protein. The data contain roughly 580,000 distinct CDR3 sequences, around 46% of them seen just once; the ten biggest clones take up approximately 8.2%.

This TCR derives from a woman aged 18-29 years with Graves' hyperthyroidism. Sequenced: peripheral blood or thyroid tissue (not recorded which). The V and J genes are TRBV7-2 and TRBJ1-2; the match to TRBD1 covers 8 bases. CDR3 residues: CASSLTGQGKHYGYTF. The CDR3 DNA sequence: TGTGCCAGCAGCTTAACCGGACAGGGCAAACACTATGGCTACACCTTC. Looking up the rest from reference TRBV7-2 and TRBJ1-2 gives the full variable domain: GAGVSQSPSNKVTEKGKDVELRCDPISGHTALYWYRQSLGQGLEFLIYFQGNSAPDKSGLPSDRFSAERTGGSVSTLTIQRTQQEDSAVYLCASSLTGQGKHYGYTFGSGTRLTVV.